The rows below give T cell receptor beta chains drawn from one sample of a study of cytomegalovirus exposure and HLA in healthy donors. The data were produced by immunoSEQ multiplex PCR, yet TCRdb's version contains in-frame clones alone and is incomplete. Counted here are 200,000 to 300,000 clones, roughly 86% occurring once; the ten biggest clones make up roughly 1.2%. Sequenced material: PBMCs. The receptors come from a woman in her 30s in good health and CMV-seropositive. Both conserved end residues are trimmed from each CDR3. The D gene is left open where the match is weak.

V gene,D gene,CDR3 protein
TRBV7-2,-,ASSLLTSGANVLT
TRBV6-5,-,ASSLTRNTEAF
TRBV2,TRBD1,ATETGLITGELF
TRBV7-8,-,ASSFGLISYNEQF
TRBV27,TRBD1,ASSSLTGNYGYT
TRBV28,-,ASRLGGGGSYEQY
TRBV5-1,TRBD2,ASSFGLAGLTGELF
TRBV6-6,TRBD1,ASSRTNRGYGYT
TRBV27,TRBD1,ASSLWGQGFDEQF
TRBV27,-,ASSLIQGEDQPQH
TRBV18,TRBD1,ASSPGTGKFGNYGYT
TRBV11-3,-,ASTLGSEQY
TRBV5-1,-,ASSSTSAGANVLT
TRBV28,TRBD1,ASSLFFGTDSYEQY
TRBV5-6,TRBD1,ASSLAWDSTEAF
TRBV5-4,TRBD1,ASSMDRGYGYT
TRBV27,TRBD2,ASSLGLQGLALRNTQY
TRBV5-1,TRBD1,ASNRDRTGAGGYT
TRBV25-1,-,ASSDTFYEQY
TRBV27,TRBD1,ASRGGTGIWRDTQY
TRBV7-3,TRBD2,ASSPLAGGTGELF
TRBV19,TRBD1,ASSGGQGAYEQY
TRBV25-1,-,ASSEERATGELF
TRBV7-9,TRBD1,ASSLSTGLETQY
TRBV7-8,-,ASSLSGNTEAF
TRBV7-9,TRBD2,ASSPQGGETQY
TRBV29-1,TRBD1,SVTGTTGTNTEAF
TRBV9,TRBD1,ASSVDETGGVNSGYT
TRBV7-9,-,ASSETGWTEAF
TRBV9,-,ASSVYGSSYEQY
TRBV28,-,ASMASSYNEQF
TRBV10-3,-,AISVSGVENTEAF
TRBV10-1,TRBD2,ASSEGLDYEQF
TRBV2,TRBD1,ASSETGGWTDTQY
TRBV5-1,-,ASSSGVESHGEQY
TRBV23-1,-,ASSQHGRGDSNQPQH
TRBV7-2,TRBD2,ASSRKMGLASYNEQF
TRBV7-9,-,ASSKSTQGYGYT
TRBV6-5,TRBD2,ASSPTSGDHIQY
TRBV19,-,ASSIDGGGFPQPQH
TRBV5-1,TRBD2,ASSLAGAQEF
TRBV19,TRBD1,ASRSSGGSGGELF
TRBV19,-,ASGGGQPQH
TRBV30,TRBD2,AWRLAGEDTQY
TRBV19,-,ASSIVSGNTGELF
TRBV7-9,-,ASSLAPEGASDTQY
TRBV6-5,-,ASSYAGPPYGYT
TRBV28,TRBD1,ASSLSDRGYGYT
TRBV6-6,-,ASSYAGSSYNEQF
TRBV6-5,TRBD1,ASSYSVTGNQPQH
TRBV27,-,ASSLGGLHLRDEQF
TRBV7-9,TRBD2,ASSPNPTSGRFYEQY
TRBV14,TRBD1,ASSQLTGTGGLFSGNTIY
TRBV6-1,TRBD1,ASSEWGGRGLYEQY
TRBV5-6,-,ASSLVSNEQY